These T cell receptor beta chains were read from a single sample in a study of early T cells in non-severe SARS-CoV-2 infection. Each CDR3 protein gets one entry after TCRdb re-called the 5' RACE reads with MiXCR. The repertoire holds 60,000 to 75,000 distinct CDR3 sequences, with approximately 12% as singletons. The sequencing input was whole blood. These receptors were collected from an adult who was a healthcare worker with PCR-confirmed SARS-CoV-2 infection or an uninfected control (not recorded which). Both conserved end residues are part of each CDR3. The D gene is left open where the match is weak. Clone size is shown for a subset of rows, as once, few, many or a class of expanded clone.

d_gene: TRBD2; v_gene: TRBV10-1; j_gene: TRBJ2-7; abundance: NA; CDR3aa: CASSIGTSGENNYEQYF; CDR3nt: TGCGCCAGCAGTATTGGGACTAGCGGAGAAAATAATTACGAGCAGTACTTC
d_gene: NA; v_gene: TRBV20-1; j_gene: TRBJ2-7; abundance: few; CDR3aa: CSANRPNYEQYF; CDR3nt: TGCAGTGCTAATCGACCTAACTACGAGCAGTACTTC
d_gene: NA; v_gene: TRBV28; j_gene: TRBJ2-7; abundance: NA; CDR3aa: CASRYRDPSYEQYF; CDR3nt: TGTGCCAGCAGGTACAGGGATCCAAGCTACGAGCAGTACTTC
d_gene: NA; v_gene: TRBV20-1; j_gene: TRBJ2-7; abundance: once; CDR3aa: CSARDQDDNAYEQYF; CDR3nt: TGCAGTGCTAGAGATCAGGACGACAATGCCTACGAGCAGTACTTC
d_gene: NA; v_gene: TRBV3-1; j_gene: TRBJ2-5; abundance: many; CDR3aa: CASSQGTVDQETQYF; CDR3nt: TGTGCCAGCAGCCAAGGAACTGTCGACCAAGAGACCCAGTACTTC
d_gene: TRBD1; v_gene: TRBV10-3; j_gene: TRBJ1-4; abundance: NA; CDR3aa: CAISEGQGANEKLFF; CDR3nt: TGTGCCATCAGTGAGGGACAGGGGGCGAATGAAAAACTGTTTTTT
d_gene: NA; v_gene: TRBV27; j_gene: TRBJ2-2; abundance: few; CDR3aa: CASSLWASTGELFF; CDR3nt: TGTGCCAGCAGCCTCTGGGCTAGCACCGGGGAGCTGTTTTTT
d_gene: NA; v_gene: TRBV10-3; j_gene: TRBJ2-7; abundance: NA; CDR3aa: CAISTGYEQYF; CDR3nt: TGTGCCATCAGTACAGGCTACGAGCAGTACTTC
d_gene: TRBD2; v_gene: TRBV20-1; j_gene: TRBJ2-1; abundance: NA; CDR3aa: CSASSPAGEANEQFF; CDR3nt: TGCAGTGCTAGTTCCCCCGCGGGAGAGGCCAATGAGCAGTTCTTC
d_gene: NA; v_gene: TRBV4-1; j_gene: TRBJ2-7; abundance: NA; CDR3aa: CASSQDRGAYEQYF; CDR3nt: TGCGCCAGCAGCCAAGATCGAGGGGCCTACGAGCAGTACTTC
d_gene: NA; v_gene: TRBV7-2; j_gene: TRBJ2-7; abundance: many; CDR3aa: CASSRQNNEQYF; CDR3nt: TGTGCCAGCAGCCGACAGAACAACGAGCAGTACTTC
d_gene: TRBD2; v_gene: TRBV10-3; j_gene: TRBJ2-5; abundance: many; CDR3aa: CATGLAETQYF; CDR3nt: TGTGCCACCGGACTAGCTGAGACCCAGTACTTC
d_gene: TRBD1; v_gene: TRBV30; j_gene: TRBJ1-3; abundance: many; CDR3aa: CAWMLPTGGFGNTIYF; CDR3nt: TGTGCCTGGATGCTTCCGACAGGGGGCTTCGGAAACACCATATATTTT
d_gene: NA; v_gene: TRBV20-1; j_gene: TRBJ1-3; abundance: NA; CDR3aa: CSARPQGTGNTIYF; CDR3nt: TGCAGTGCTAGACCACAGGGCACCGGAAACACCATATATTTT
d_gene: NA; v_gene: TRBV3-1; j_gene: TRBJ2-7; abundance: many; CDR3aa: CASSHVRSSYEQYF; CDR3nt: TGTGCCAGCAGCCATGTACGGAGCTCCTACGAGCAGTACTTC
d_gene: TRBD1; v_gene: TRBV2; j_gene: TRBJ1-6; abundance: NA; CDR3aa: CASSEEGAMASPLHF; CDR3nt: TGTGCCAGCAGTGAAGAGGGGGCAATGGCATCACCCCTCCACTTT
d_gene: NA; v_gene: TRBV2; j_gene: TRBJ2-7; abundance: few; CDR3aa: CASTPRESHEQYF; CDR3nt: TGTGCCAGCACCCCTAGGGAGTCCCACGAGCAGTACTTC
d_gene: NA; v_gene: TRBV28; j_gene: TRBJ1-2; abundance: many; CDR3aa: CASSLTHYGYTF; CDR3nt: TGTGCCAGCTCCCTGACCCACTATGGCTACACCTTC
d_gene: NA; v_gene: TRBV12-3/TRBV12-4; j_gene: TRBJ2-3; abundance: NA; CDR3aa: CASRRRDAGDTQYF; CDR3nt: TGTGCCAGCAGGCGCCGGGACGCGGGGGATACGCAGTATTTT
d_gene: TRBD2; v_gene: TRBV29-1; j_gene: TRBJ2-2; abundance: NA; CDR3aa: CSVRERENTGELFF; CDR3nt: TGCAGCGTTAGAGAGCGGGAAAACACCGGGGAGCTGTTTTTT
d_gene: TRBD2; v_gene: TRBV6-1; j_gene: TRBJ2-3; abundance: many; CDR3aa: CASQDLAGGQDTQYF; CDR3nt: TGTGCCAGTCAGGATCTAGCGGGGGGGCAAGATACGCAGTATTTT
d_gene: TRBD2; v_gene: TRBV5-1; j_gene: TRBJ2-1; abundance: few; CDR3aa: CASSLGLATYNEQFF; CDR3nt: TGCGCCAGCAGCTTGGGACTAGCGACCTACAATGAGCAGTTCTTC
d_gene: NA; v_gene: TRBV29-1; j_gene: TRBJ1-1; abundance: NA; CDR3aa: CSVGPPRDVWDLNTEAFF; CDR3nt: TGCAGCGTTGGACCCCCAAGGGATGTGTGGGACTTGAACACTGAAGCTTTCTTT
d_gene: NA; v_gene: TRBV10-3; j_gene: TRBJ1-1; abundance: NA; CDR3aa: CAIRRQENTEAFF; CDR3nt: TGTGCCATCAGAAGACAAGAGAACACTGAAGCTTTCTTT
d_gene: TRBD2; v_gene: TRBV11-2; j_gene: TRBJ2-1; abundance: many; CDR3aa: CASSLAWGGGSYEQFF; CDR3nt: TGTGCCAGCAGTCTAGCTTGGGGCGGGGGGTCCTATGAGCAGTTCTTC
d_gene: TRBD2; v_gene: TRBV7-3; j_gene: TRBJ2-1; abundance: many; CDR3aa: CASSSGTSTEQFF; CDR3nt: TGTGCCAGCAGCTCAGGGACTAGCACTGAGCAGTTCTTC
d_gene: TRBD1; v_gene: TRBV9; j_gene: TRBJ2-5; abundance: many; CDR3aa: CASSFGQGVETQYF; CDR3nt: TGTGCCAGCAGCTTCGGACAGGGGGTGGAGACCCAGTACTTC
d_gene: NA; v_gene: TRBV27; j_gene: TRBJ2-7; abundance: many; CDR3aa: CASSFGHSSEQYF; CDR3nt: TGTGCCAGCAGTTTCGGACACTCCTCCGAGCAGTACTTC
d_gene: NA; v_gene: TRBV20-1; j_gene: TRBJ2-5; abundance: many; CDR3aa: CSAALAVGAETQYF; CDR3nt: TGCAGTGCTGCCCTAGCGGTGGGGGCAGAGACCCAGTACTTC
d_gene: NA; v_gene: TRBV11-2; j_gene: TRBJ1-1; abundance: many; CDR3aa: CASSFRQNTEAFF; CDR3nt: TGTGCCAGCAGTTTCCGACAGAACACTGAAGCTTTCTTT
d_gene: NA; v_gene: TRBV10-2; j_gene: TRBJ2-3; abundance: few; CDR3aa: CASSENELTASTDTQYF; CDR3nt: TGCGCCAGCAGTGAGAATGAGCTGACAGCTAGCACAGATACGCAGTATTTT
d_gene: NA; v_gene: TRBV30; j_gene: TRBJ2-3; abundance: NA; CDR3aa: CAWTIGGTSTDTQYF; CDR3nt: TGTGCCTGGACAATAGGCGGGACTAGCACAGATACGCAGTATTTT
d_gene: TRBD1; v_gene: TRBV11-1; j_gene: TRBJ2-1; abundance: NA; CDR3aa: CASSPQGARVYNEQFF; CDR3nt: TGTGCCAGCAGCCCACAGGGGGCGCGGGTTTACAATGAGCAGTTCTTC
d_gene: TRBD2; v_gene: TRBV5-4; j_gene: TRBJ2-3; abundance: NA; CDR3aa: CASSSGGAVDTQYF; CDR3nt: TGTGCCAGCAGCAGCGGGGGGGCCGTAGATACGCAGTATTTT
d_gene: NA; v_gene: TRBV10-2; j_gene: TRBJ2-5; abundance: few; CDR3aa: CASSGGRSQETQYF; CDR3nt: TGCGCCAGCAGTGGAGGCAGATCCCAAGAGACCCAGTACTTC
d_gene: TRBD1; v_gene: TRBV28; j_gene: TRBJ1-2; abundance: NA; CDR3aa: CASSTSGTGYGYTF; CDR3nt: TGTGCCAGCAGTACATCGGGGACAGGCTATGGCTACACCTTC
d_gene: NA; v_gene: TRBV12-3/TRBV12-4; j_gene: TRBJ2-3; abundance: few; CDR3aa: CASSLGQPTDTQYF; CDR3nt: TGTGCCAGCAGTTTAGGGCAGCCCACAGATACGCAGTATTTT
d_gene: TRBD1; v_gene: TRBV24-1; j_gene: TRBJ2-1; abundance: few; CDR3aa: CATSGADRGEQFF; CDR3nt: TGTGCCACCAGTGGGGCGGACAGGGGTGAGCAGTTCTTC
d_gene: TRBD2; v_gene: TRBV12-3/TRBV12-4; j_gene: TRBJ2-7; abundance: many; CDR3aa: CASSPTGGPYEQYF; CDR3nt: TGTGCCAGCAGTCCAACGGGAGGGCCGTACGAGCAGTACTTC
d_gene: NA; v_gene: TRBV5-4; j_gene: TRBJ2-1; abundance: many; CDR3aa: CASSLEQGTEQFF; CDR3nt: TGTGCCAGCAGCTTGGAGCAGGGGACTGAGCAGTTCTTC
d_gene: TRBD1; v_gene: TRBV7-3; j_gene: TRBJ2-5; abundance: few; CDR3aa: CASSLGQGAKTQYF; CDR3nt: TGTGCCAGCAGCTTAGGACAGGGGGCGAAGACCCAGTACTTC
d_gene: NA; v_gene: TRBV12-5; j_gene: TRBJ2-7; abundance: few; CDR3aa: CASGLAGQGWYEQYF; CDR3nt: TGTGCTAGTGGTTTGGCGGGCCAGGGATGGTACGAGCAGTACTTC
d_gene: NA; v_gene: TRBV7-2; j_gene: TRBJ2-7; abundance: NA; CDR3aa: CASSLGRGTYEQYF; CDR3nt: TGTGCCAGCAGCTTAGGTCGCGGCACCTACGAGCAGTACTTC
d_gene: NA; v_gene: TRBV7-6; j_gene: TRBJ2-3; abundance: NA; CDR3aa: CASSPFVSPKRDTQYF; CDR3nt: TGTGCCAGCAGCCCCTTCGTCTCTCCCAAGAGAGATACGCAGTATTTT
d_gene: NA; v_gene: TRBV10-1; j_gene: TRBJ2-4; abundance: many; CDR3aa: CASSERGQATLAKNIQYF; CDR3nt: TGCGCCAGCAGTGAACGGGGTCAGGCTACTCTAGCCAAAAACATTCAGTACTTC
d_gene: NA; v_gene: TRBV7-2; j_gene: TRBJ2-5; abundance: many; CDR3aa: CASSPTSRETQYF; CDR3nt: TGTGCCAGCAGCCCCACTAGCAGGGAGACCCAGTACTTC
d_gene: NA; v_gene: TRBV10-2; j_gene: TRBJ2-1; abundance: NA; CDR3aa: CASSEGLIYNEQFF; CDR3nt: TGCGCCAGCAGTGAGGGTTTAATATACAATGAGCAGTTCTTC
d_gene: NA; v_gene: TRBV3-1; j_gene: TRBJ2-7; abundance: few; CDR3aa: CASRGRTAIGYEQYF; CDR3nt: TGTGCCAGCAGAGGAAGGACAGCTATTGGGTACGAGCAGTACTTC
d_gene: NA; v_gene: TRBV3-1; j_gene: TRBJ2-2; abundance: many; CDR3aa: CASSPQVPGELFF; CDR3nt: TGTGCCAGCAGCCCCCAAGTCCCCGGGGAGCTGTTTTTT
d_gene: NA; v_gene: TRBV7-2; j_gene: TRBJ2-7; abundance: few; CDR3aa: CASSLDGGDEQYF; CDR3nt: TGTGCCAGCAGCTTAGACGGGGGTGATGAGCAGTACTTC
d_gene: NA; v_gene: TRBV10-1; j_gene: TRBJ1-5; abundance: few; CDR3aa: CASSEGGNQPQHF; CDR3nt: TGCGCCAGCAGTGAAGGGGGCAATCAGCCCCAGCATTTT
d_gene: TRBD2; v_gene: TRBV29-1; j_gene: TRBJ2-5; abundance: few; CDR3aa: CSVPGLAGQETQYF; CDR3nt: TGCAGCGTTCCCGGACTAGCGGGACAAGAGACCCAGTACTTC
d_gene: NA; v_gene: TRBV10-2; j_gene: TRBJ1-1; abundance: few; CDR3aa: CASHRVGNTEAFF; CDR3nt: TGCGCCAGCCACAGGGTCGGGAACACTGAAGCTTTCTTT